This entry lists 10 T cell receptor beta chains sequenced from one sample in a study of blood T cell repertoires in COVID-19. TCRdb keeps only in-frame clones here, not all; method: immunoSEQ multiplex PCR. The sample lists around 250,000 clones; 88% were seen once. Sequencing was performed on PBMCs or T cells enriched from blood (not recorded which). The receptors stem from a woman between 40 and 55 years old with acute COVID-19.

The chain joins TRBV18 to TRBJ2-7; possible D gene TRBD2, 5 bases. The CDR3 consists of 14 residues. V dropped 6 bases and J dropped 4 bases, with 16 bases sitting between them. Germline assignment: CDR1 KGHSH and CDR2 LQKENI. CDR3 amino acids: CASSSAERPYEQYV. As DNA, the CDR3 is TGTGCCAGCTCCTCCGCTGAGCGGCCATACGAGCAGTACGTC.

This clone was detected once. This sample includes further DNA sequences coding for the same CDR3. The chain recombines TRBV7-3 with TRBJ2-5, with D hard to call. Germline loops: CDR1 SGHTA, CDR2 FQGTGA. V shed 0 bases and J shed 1 base, with 6 bases lying between them. The CDR3 is 14 residues long. The CDR3 is CASSLTGGQETQYF. CDR3 bases: TGTGCCAGCAGCTTAACAGGCGGCCAAGAGACCCAGTACTTC.

The chain combines TRBV6-5 with TRBJ1-6; weak D call: TRBD1 (5 bases). V was clipped by 5 bases and J by 11 bases, with 19 bases between them. The CDR3 loop spans 15 amino acids. Germline CDR1 MNHEY, CDR2 SVGAGI. CDR3 sequence: CASSPRQGPNPPLHF. Written as DNA, the CDR3 is TGTGCCAGCAGTCCACGGCAGGGCCCCAATCCACCCCTCCACTTT.

The V and J genes are TRBV30 and TRBJ1-1; the D is unclear. Per the germline V gene, CDR1 is GTSNPN and CDR2 is SVGIG (reference sequence). This CDR3 has 13 amino acids. The V and J ends lost 0 bases and 2 bases respectively, with 7 bases between them. CDR3 sequence (DNA): TGTGCCTGGAGTGTAATGGCCAACACTGAAGCTTTCTTT. Translation gives CAWSVMANTEAFF. The variable domain in full, with the rest retrieved from reference TRBV30 and TRBJ1-1, is SQTIHQWPATLVQPVGSPLSLECTVEGTSNPNLYWYRQAAGRGLQLLFYSVGIGQISSEVPQNLSASRPQDRQFILSSKKLLLSDSGFYLCAWSVMANTEAFFGQGTRLTVV.

This rearrangement joins TRBV2 to TRBJ2-7; D is possibly TRBD1 (6 bases). Germline assignment: CDR1 SNHLY and CDR2 FYNNEI. The V gene lost 9 bases and the J gene lost 9 bases, with 15 bases spanning the gap. CDR3 length: 11 residues. CDR3 sequence reads: CARGRLGGQYF. CDR3 in DNA: TGTGCCAGGGGAAGGCTAGGGGGGCAGTACTTC.

This rearrangement joins TRBV3-1 (or the pseudogene TRBV3-2) to TRBJ1-6; unclear D gene. Trimming removed 3 bases at V and 5 bases at J, with 5 bases between. Per the germline V gene, CDR1 is LGHDT and CDR2 is YNNKEL (reference sequence). The CDR3 consists of 13 residues. The CDR3 sequence is CASSQGNNSPLHF. The CDR3 DNA reads TGTGCCAGCAGCCAGGGCAATAATTCACCCCTCCACTTT.

Only one count was recorded for this clone. The rearrangement links TRBV29-1 to TRBJ1-3; 8 positions match TRBD1. Germline V lookup: CDR1 SQVTM, CDR2 ANQGSEA. The CDR3 contains 14 residues. Trimming at V came to 7 bases and at J to 2 bases, leaving 7 bases not matched to a gene. Here the CDR3 DNA reads TGCAGCGCAGGGGGCAGGGGGCCTGGAAACACCATATATTTT. Translated, it gives CSAGGRGPGNTIYF.

The chain carries TRBV18 and TRBJ1-3; D ambiguous. CDR1 and CDR2 (germline): KGHSH, LQKENI. V was shortened by 1 base and J by 0 bases, with 16 bases between the two germline ends. The CDR3 has 18 amino acids. The CDR3 bases are TGTGCCAGCTCACCACGGTCTCCCAGTAGCTTCTCTGGAAACACCATATATTTT. This encodes CASSPRSPSSFSGNTIYF.

The chain uses TRBV4-1 and TRBJ1-1, with D uncertain. V was trimmed by 1 base and J by 0 bases, leaving 12 bases between them. Per the germline V gene, CDR1 is MGHRA and CDR2 is YSYEKL. The CDR3 loop spans 16 amino acids. CDR3 sequence reads: CASSQAQLTLNTEAFF. CDR3 bases: TGCGCCAGCAGCCAAGCCCAATTGACTTTGAACACTGAAGCTTTCTTT.

This clone appeared once. The J gene is TRBJ2-2, the V gene TRBV11-3; 12 nucleotides agree with TRBD2. The germline V gene has CDR1 SGHNT and CDR2 YENEEA. Trimming at V came to 5 bases and at J to 4 bases, leaving 8 bases not matched to a gene. The CDR3 sequence is 17 residues long. The chain's CDR3 is CASSLMGLAGVTGELFF. Written as DNA, the CDR3 is TGTGCCAGCAGCCTAATGGGACTAGCGGGTGTCACCGGGGAGCTGTTTTTT.